These 7 T cell receptor beta chains share one sample of origin, sequenced in a study of CD8 T cells in Susac syndrome. The RNA input was roughly 0.45 to 1 ug, and it was reverse transcribed with random hexamers. TCRdb fed the immunoSEQ multiplex PCR reads into MiXCR, producing one record per CDR3 protein. The data hold about 140,000 distinct CDR3 sequences, with around 94% observed a single time. The sequencing input was CD4+ T cells from PBMCs. These receptors all come from a human donor in good health.

The CDR3, as DNA: TGCAGTGCTAGTAGGACTAGCGGGGCCACCTACGAGCAGTACTTC. This codes for CSASRTSGATYEQYF. The chain recombines TRBV20-1 with TRBJ2-7; TRBD2 aligns across 12 bases. This CDR3 comprises 15 residues. The germline V gene encodes CDR1 DFQATT and CDR2 SNEGSKA (reference sequence). V gave up 3 bases and J gave up 2 bases; unmatched junction bases: 5.

This chain connects TRBV5-1 to TRBJ1-1; no clear D gene. The V end was cut by 7 bases, the J end by 0 bases, with 13 bases between. Germline V gene sequence: CDR1 SGHRS, CDR2 YFSETQ. The CDR3 loop spans 14 amino acids. Written as DNA, the CDR3 is TGCGCCAGCTGGGAGAATCTCATGAACACTGAAGCTTTCTTT. This codes for CASWENLMNTEAFF.

This chain connects TRBV30 to TRBJ2-4, with 11 positions matching TRBD1. V lost 3 bases and J lost 0; bases outside the gene matches: 7. The CDR3 is 17 residues long. The germline V gene has CDR1 GTSNPN and CDR2 SVGIG (reference sequence). CDR3 sequence reads: CAWRTGTGGEAKNIQYF. The CDR3 region has the DNA TGTGCCTGGAGAACCGGGACAGGGGGTGAAGCCAAAAACATTCAGTACTTC. Filled out from reference TRBV30 and TRBJ2-4, the complete variable domain reads SQTIHQWPATLVQPVGSPLSLECTVEGTSNPNLYWYRQAAGRGLQLLFYSVGIGQISSEVPQNLSASRPQDRQFILSSKKLLLSDSGFYLCAWRTGTGGEAKNIQYFGAGTRLSVL.

The chain has TRBV7-8 and TRBJ2-2, with TRBD2 matching 8 bases. CDR1 is SGHVS, CDR2 FQNEAQ, per germline. The CDR3 contains 16 residues. Trimming took 5 bases from V and 5 from J; bases not matched to a gene: 10. This CDR3 is CASSPDRGGLTGELFF. CDR3 coding DNA: TGTGCCAGCAGCCCCGACCGGGGGGGATTGACCGGGGAGCTGTTTTTT.

The V gene is TRBV30, the J gene TRBJ1-1; maybe TRBD1 (6 bases). Trimming stripped 4 bases from V and 1 base from J, with 10 bases between. Looked up from germline, CDR1 is GTSNPN and CDR2 is SVGIG (reference sequence). The CDR3 has 13 residues. CDR3 nucleotide sequence: TGTGCCTGGAATCGGGGGGCGAACACTGAAGCTTTCTTT. Protein: CAWNRGANTEAFF. Combining the CDR3 with reference TRBV30 and TRBJ1-1 gives the whole variable domain SQTIHQWPATLVQPVGSPLSLECTVEGTSNPNLYWYRQAAGRGLQLLFYSVGIGQISSEVPQNLSASRPQDRQFILSSKKLLLSDSGFYLCAWNRGANTEAFFGQGTRLTVV.

V usage is TRBV3-1 and J usage is TRBJ1-1; D is undetermined. Germline assignment: CDR1 LGHDT and CDR2 YNNKEL (reference sequence). This CDR3 region has 13 residues. The V gene lost 0 bases and the J gene lost 7 bases, with 9 bases spanning the gap. DNA for the CDR3: TGTGCCAGCAGCCAAGATTGGACTGTTGAAGCTTTCTTT. It codes for CASSQDWTVEAFF.

The J gene is TRBJ2-1, the V gene TRBV13, with 9 bases identical to TRBD1. The CDR3 covers 17 residues. Germline CDR1 reads PRHDT; CDR2 reads FYEKMQ (reference sequence). V lost 4 bases to trimming and J lost 7 bases; unmatched junction nucleotides: 14. The CDR3 sequence: CASSYPPRDRVKNEQFF. The CDR3 nucleotides are TGTGCCAGCAGCTACCCCCCACGGGACAGGGTGAAAAATGAGCAGTTCTTC.